Detailed here is one TCR beta chain. The data belong to a study of blood T cell repertoires in COVID-19. Original analysis: The assay estimated nucleated cells by amplifying reference gene primers. Only in-frame clones appear in the TCRdb table, and some are missing; sequencing was by immunoSEQ multiplex PCR. That table gives V, J and clone size, and the DNA gave D and trimming. Among over 110,000 clones, roughly 88% were seen once, and the ten largest hold 1.5% to 2%. The CDR3 length is 12 residues. Germline CDR1 reads LNHNV; CDR2 reads YYDKDF (reference sequence). Deletions cut 0 bases from V and 5 bases from J, with 4 bases between.

The chain is built from TRBV15 and TRBJ1-2; no definite D call. Sequenced: peripheral blood. The source is a woman aged 45 to 65 with acute or convalescent COVID-19. The CDR3 sequence is CATSRDQYGYTF. The DNA of the CDR3 is TGTGCCACCAGCAGAGATCAGTATGGCTACACCTTC.